The entry that follows covers one T cell receptor (beta chain) sequence. In germline, CDR1 is SQVTM, CDR2 ANQGSEA. CDR3 length equals 13 residues. Trimming stripped 4 bases from V and 7 bases from J, with 14 bases between. This specimen belongs to a study of blood T cell repertoires in COVID-19. In the study's own analysis: Counts of nucleated cells, estimated from reference gene primer amplification, were obtained. Libraries were prepared by immunoSEQ multiplex PCR; TCRdb keeps only in-frame clonotypes and omits some of them. V and J calls and clone size are given by that table; D and trimming were obtained from the DNA. The sample holds 80,000 to 100,000 clones, 85% to 90% seen once.

The sample was peripheral blood. The clonotype originates from a woman aged 55-70 years in a cohort sampled during active or convalescent COVID-19. This chain connects TRBV29-1 to TRBJ1-5; D unresolved. The CDR3 DNA follows: TGCAGCGTTGTAAGTTCGGTCGGGCAGCCCCAGCATTTT. Protein product: CSVVSSVGQPQHF.